This is a list of T cell receptor beta chains from one sample in a study of breast tumors, draining lymph nodes, adjacent tissues. MiXCR, applied by TCRdb to the multiplex PCR reads, yields one record per CDR3 protein. The sample has 290,000 or so distinct CDR3 sequences, roughly 30% seen once. Material: axillary lymph node tissue. The receptors originated from a female donor with breast cancer. Some clones in this sample may be carry-over from other donors' samples. The CDR3 runs from the conserved cysteine through the conserved F or W. The order of the fields is J gene, D gene, V gene, clone size, CDR3 protein, CDR3 DNA. D genes are given only for firm matches. Clone size, where shown, is once, few, many, or a class for clones that have expanded.

j_gene: TRBJ1-4
d_gene: .
v_gene: TRBV12-3/TRBV12-4
abundance: many
CDR3aa: CASSLSWKNEKLFF
CDR3nt: TGTGCCAGCAGTTTATCCTGGAAAAATGAAAAACTGTTTTTT

j_gene: TRBJ2-7
d_gene: TRBD1
v_gene: TRBV7-8
abundance: few
CDR3aa: CASSSPGQGSYEQYF
CDR3nt: TGTGCCAGCTCATCCCCGGGACAGGGTTCCTACGAGCAGTACTTC

j_gene: TRBJ2-5
d_gene: .
v_gene: TRBV7-6
abundance: .
CDR3aa: CASSLVGLAGSTQYF
CDR3nt: TGTGCCAGCAGCTTAGTGGGACTGGCCGGTTCGACCCAGTACTTC

j_gene: TRBJ1-6
d_gene: .
v_gene: TRBV11-2
abundance: many
CDR3aa: CASSLGTVDSPLHF
CDR3nt: TGTGCCAGCAGCTTAGGGACAGTTGATTCACCCCTCCACTTT

j_gene: TRBJ1-5
d_gene: TRBD1
v_gene: TRBV25-1
abundance: .
CDR3aa: CASSATGTGRGGQQPQHF
CDR3nt: TGTGCCAGCAGTGCTACCGGGACAGGGAGGGGGGGACAGCAGCCCCAGCATTTT

j_gene: TRBJ2-7
d_gene: TRBD2
v_gene: TRBV7-8
abundance: many
CDR3aa: CASSLVAGGLTRYEQYF
CDR3nt: TGTGCCAGCAGCTTAGTGGCGGGAGGCCTCACCCGCTACGAGCAGTACTTC

j_gene: TRBJ2-1
d_gene: TRBD2
v_gene: TRBV20-1
abundance: once
CDR3aa: CSAPGLAGGNEQFF
CDR3nt: TGCAGTGCTCCGGGACTAGCGGGAGGCAATGAGCAGTTCTTC

j_gene: TRBJ1-1
d_gene: .
v_gene: TRBV12-3/TRBV12-4
abundance: .
CDR3aa: CASSFQGLNTEAFF
CDR3nt: TGTGCCAGCAGTTTCCAGGGACTGAACACTGAAGCTTTCTTT

j_gene: TRBJ2-7
d_gene: .
v_gene: TRBV5-4
abundance: few
CDR3aa: CASSLAIPGADEQYF
CDR3nt: TGTGCCAGCAGCTTGGCGATTCCGGGGGCGGACGAGCAGTACTTC

j_gene: TRBJ1-5
d_gene: .
v_gene: TRBV18
abundance: few
CDR3aa: CASSPWGGTQPQHF
CDR3nt: TGTGCCAGCTCACCATGGGGGGGGACTCAGCCCCAGCATTTT

j_gene: TRBJ1-1
d_gene: TRBD1
v_gene: TRBV5-1
abundance: .
CDR3aa: CASSGDRGTEAFF
CDR3nt: TGCGCCAGCAGTGGGGACAGGGGCACTGAAGCTTTCTTT

j_gene: TRBJ2-1
d_gene: .
v_gene: TRBV27
abundance: .
CDR3aa: CASSSGAPSYNEQFF
CDR3nt: TGTGCCAGCAGTTCCGGCGCTCCGTCCTACAATGAGCAGTTCTTC

j_gene: TRBJ1-2
d_gene: .
v_gene: TRBV28
abundance: few
CDR3aa: CASSLRDGRGYTF
CDR3nt: TGTGCCAGCAGTTTAAGGGACGGACGGGGGTACACCTTC

j_gene: TRBJ1-2
d_gene: .
v_gene: TRBV12-3/TRBV12-4
abundance: once
CDR3aa: CASSLGDTIHGYTF
CDR3nt: TGTGCCAGCAGTTTAGGAGACACTATCCATGGCTACACCTTC

j_gene: TRBJ2-2
d_gene: TRBD2
v_gene: TRBV5-8
abundance: few
CDR3aa: CASSLPTLAGGRYTGELFF
CDR3nt: TGTGCCAGCAGCTTACCCACACTAGCGGGAGGGCGGTACACCGGGGAGCTGTTTTTT

j_gene: TRBJ2-5
d_gene: TRBD1
v_gene: TRBV20-1
abundance: .
CDR3aa: CSAVPGTGVWETQYF
CDR3nt: TGCAGTGCTGTCCCGGGGACAGGGGTTTGGGAGACCCAGTACTTC

j_gene: TRBJ2-2
d_gene: TRBD1
v_gene: TRBV9
abundance: many
CDR3aa: CASRPTGDTGELFF
CDR3nt: TGTGCCAGCAGACCAACAGGGGACACCGGGGAGCTGTTTTTT

j_gene: TRBJ2-1
d_gene: TRBD2
v_gene: TRBV4-2
abundance: many
CDR3aa: CASSQGGGAEQFF
CDR3nt: TGTGCCAGCAGCCAAGGCGGGGGAGCTGAGCAGTTCTTC

j_gene: TRBJ1-2
d_gene: .
v_gene: TRBV14
abundance: .
CDR3aa: CASSHYANYGYTF
CDR3nt: TGTGCCAGCAGCCACTATGCTAACTATGGCTACACCTTC

j_gene: TRBJ2-5
d_gene: .
v_gene: TRBV6-6
abundance: many
CDR3aa: CASSLKDTHTAQYF
CDR3nt: TGTGCCAGCAGTTTGAAGGACACCCACACGGCCCAGTACTTC

j_gene: TRBJ1-2
d_gene: .
v_gene: TRBV7-2
abundance: many
CDR3aa: CASSRRANYGYTF
CDR3nt: TGTGCCAGCAGCCGCAGGGCTAACTATGGCTACACCTTC

j_gene: TRBJ2-2
d_gene: .
v_gene: TRBV14
abundance: .
CDR3aa: CASSQAGEAGELFF
CDR3nt: TGTGCCAGCAGCCAAGCGGGAGAGGCCGGGGAGCTGTTTTTT

j_gene: TRBJ2-1
d_gene: TRBD2
v_gene: TRBV20-1
abundance: many
CDR3aa: CSGTSGRVNEQFF
CDR3nt: TGCAGTGGGACTAGCGGGAGAGTGAATGAGCAGTTCTTC

j_gene: TRBJ1-1
d_gene: TRBD1
v_gene: TRBV6-6
abundance: .
CDR3aa: CASSGDRNTEAFF
CDR3nt: TGTGCCAGCAGTGGGGACAGGAACACTGAAGCTTTCTTT

j_gene: TRBJ2-5
d_gene: .
v_gene: TRBV7-8
abundance: many
CDR3aa: CASSLMGEQETQYF
CDR3nt: TGTGCCAGCAGCTTAATGGGGGAACAAGAGACCCAGTACTTC

j_gene: TRBJ2-1
d_gene: .
v_gene: TRBV20-1
abundance: many
CDR3aa: CSARSGSRPNNEQFF
CDR3nt: TGCAGTGCTAGAAGCGGTAGCCGACCCAACAATGAGCAGTTCTTC

j_gene: TRBJ1-2
d_gene: .
v_gene: TRBV6-6
abundance: many
CDR3aa: CASQGGYGYTF
CDR3nt: TGTGCCAGCCAGGGTGGGTATGGCTACACCTTC

j_gene: TRBJ1-4
d_gene: .
v_gene: TRBV2
abundance: .
CDR3aa: CASSTQGREKLFF
CDR3nt: TGTGCCAGCAGCACCCAGGGGCGTGAAAAACTGTTTTTT

j_gene: TRBJ2-5
d_gene: TRBD2
v_gene: TRBV7-8
abundance: .
CDR3aa: CASSLETSGSGTQYF
CDR3nt: TGTGCCAGCAGCCTCGAGACTAGCGGGAGTGGGACCCAGTACTTC

j_gene: TRBJ2-5
d_gene: .
v_gene: TRBV15
abundance: many
CDR3aa: CATSIVGGRETQYF
CDR3nt: TGTGCCACCAGCATTGTGGGGGGGCGGGAGACCCAGTACTTC

j_gene: TRBJ1-6
d_gene: TRBD1
v_gene: TRBV2
abundance: .
CDR3aa: CASMETGEGSPLHF
CDR3nt: TGTGCCAGCATGGAGACAGGGGAAGGTTCACCCCTCCACTTT

j_gene: TRBJ2-7
d_gene: TRBD2
v_gene: TRBV5-1
abundance: many
CDR3aa: CASSLGGRAYEQYF
CDR3nt: TGCGCCAGCAGCTTGGGCGGGAGGGCCTACGAGCAGTACTTC

j_gene: TRBJ2-3
d_gene: TRBD2
v_gene: TRBV7-9
abundance: .
CDR3aa: CASSLGGGSGSGTDTQYF
CDR3nt: TGTGCCAGCAGCTTAGGGGGTGGTAGCGGGAGTGGGACAGATACGCAGTATTTT

j_gene: TRBJ2-7
d_gene: TRBD2
v_gene: TRBV7-2
abundance: many
CDR3aa: CASGELAGDSYEQYF
CDR3nt: TGTGCCAGCGGAGAACTAGCGGGCGATTCCTACGAGCAGTACTTC

j_gene: TRBJ2-7
d_gene: TRBD1
v_gene: TRBV4-3
abundance: many
CDR3aa: CASSLRDRVFEQYF
CDR3nt: TGCGCCAGCAGCCTCCGAGACAGGGTGTTCGAGCAGTACTTC

j_gene: TRBJ1-2
d_gene: TRBD1
v_gene: TRBV10-3
abundance: many
CDR3aa: CAIRTGYGYTF
CDR3nt: TGTGCCATCCGGACAGGCTATGGCTACACCTTC

j_gene: TRBJ1-3
d_gene: .
v_gene: TRBV19
abundance: many
CDR3aa: CASSILGGNTIYF
CDR3nt: TGTGCCAGTAGTATCTTAGGTGGAAACACCATATATTTT

j_gene: TRBJ1-1
d_gene: .
v_gene: TRBV27
abundance: .
CDR3aa: CASSGRDPSKNTEAFF
CDR3nt: TGTGCCAGCAGTGGACGGGACCCAAGCAAGAACACTGAAGCTTTCTTT

j_gene: TRBJ1-3
d_gene: .
v_gene: TRBV20-1
abundance: many
CDR3aa: CSARRGTGNTIYF
CDR3nt: TGCAGTGCTAGGAGGGGCACTGGAAACACCATATATTTT

j_gene: TRBJ1-2
d_gene: TRBD1
v_gene: TRBV6-5
abundance: many
CDR3aa: CASSRTGRANYGYTF
CDR3nt: TGTGCCAGCAGCCGGACAGGGCGAGCTAACTATGGCTACACCTTC

j_gene: TRBJ1-5
d_gene: TRBD1
v_gene: TRBV18
abundance: .
CDR3aa: CASSRGQDNQPQHF
CDR3nt: TGTGCCAGCTCACGGGGACAGGACAATCAGCCCCAGCATTTT

j_gene: TRBJ1-4
d_gene: .
v_gene: TRBV5-1
abundance: .
CDR3aa: CASSLGVYGTTNEKLFF
CDR3nt: TGCGCCAGCAGCTTGGGGGTGTATGGTACAACTAATGAAAAACTGTTTTTT

j_gene: TRBJ2-3
d_gene: TRBD2
v_gene: TRBV9
abundance: .
CDR3aa: CASSQELGTSGRNTQYF
CDR3nt: TGTGCCAGCAGCCAAGAGCTGGGGACTAGCGGGAGGAATACGCAGTATTTT

j_gene: TRBJ2-6
d_gene: .
v_gene: TRBV6-2/TRBV6-3
abundance: many
CDR3aa: CASSNAGAGANVLTF
CDR3nt: TGTGCCAGCAGTAATGCAGGGGCTGGGGCCAACGTCCTGACTTTC

j_gene: TRBJ2-1
d_gene: TRBD2
v_gene: TRBV19
abundance: .
CDR3aa: CAGSIVTDHSGRAPYNEQFF
CDR3nt: TGTGCCGGTAGTATTGTCACCGACCATAGCGGGAGGGCCCCCTACAATGAGCAGTTCTTC

j_gene: TRBJ2-7
d_gene: .
v_gene: TRBV20-1
abundance: .
CDR3aa: CSAGPPGRKRYEQYF
CDR3nt: TGCAGTGCTGGACCCCCGGGACGGAAACGATACGAGCAGTACTTC

j_gene: TRBJ1-4
d_gene: .
v_gene: TRBV4-2
abundance: .
CDR3aa: CASGQVTPITGELFF
CDR3nt: TGTGCCAGCGGCCAAGTCACACCTATTACGGGGGAACTGTTTTTT

j_gene: TRBJ1-2
d_gene: .
v_gene: TRBV4-3
abundance: many
CDR3aa: CASSQVAGANGYTF
CDR3nt: TGCGCCAGCAGCCAAGTGGCGGGGGCGAATGGCTACACCTTC

j_gene: TRBJ2-1
d_gene: TRBD2
v_gene: TRBV7-2
abundance: many
CDR3aa: CASSPHLAAIYNEQFF
CDR3nt: TGTGCCAGCAGCCCCCACCTAGCGGCGATCTACAATGAGCAGTTCTTC

j_gene: TRBJ1-3
d_gene: .
v_gene: TRBV5-1
abundance: many
CDR3aa: CASSLEWGSGNTIYF
CDR3nt: TGCGCCAGCAGCTTGGAGTGGGGCTCTGGAAACACCATATATTTT

j_gene: TRBJ2-5
d_gene: TRBD2
v_gene: TRBV3-1
abundance: many
CDR3aa: CASSLTSGRRQETQYF
CDR3nt: TGTGCCAGCAGCCTGACTAGCGGGAGGCGACAAGAGACCCAGTACTTC

j_gene: TRBJ2-5
d_gene: .
v_gene: TRBV29-1
abundance: many
CDR3aa: CSVEDHQGSETQYF
CDR3nt: TGCAGCGTTGAAGATCATCAGGGGTCAGAGACCCAGTACTTC

j_gene: TRBJ2-7
d_gene: .
v_gene: TRBV2
abundance: many
CDR3aa: CASVALASASYEQYF
CDR3nt: TGTGCCAGTGTAGCTCTAGCGTCCGCCTCCTACGAGCAGTACTTC

j_gene: TRBJ1-2
d_gene: .
v_gene: TRBV30
abundance: many
CDR3aa: CAWSVVWTDGYTF
CDR3nt: TGTGCCTGGAGTGTAGTCTGGACGGATGGCTACACCTTC

j_gene: TRBJ2-1
d_gene: .
v_gene: TRBV20-1
abundance: many
CDR3aa: CSARDRRGGDEQFF
CDR3nt: TGCAGTGCTAGAGATCGTAGGGGGGGGGATGAGCAGTTCTTC

j_gene: TRBJ2-7
d_gene: .
v_gene: TRBV10-1
abundance: many
CDR3aa: CASSESGGEQYF
CDR3nt: TGCGCCAGCAGTGAGTCCGGGGGCGAGCAGTACTTC

j_gene: TRBJ2-1
d_gene: TRBD2
v_gene: TRBV19
abundance: few
CDR3aa: CASSFEREGPYYNEQSF
CDR3nt: TGTGCCAGTAGTTTTGAGCGGGAGGGCCCATATTACAATGAGCAGTCCTTC

j_gene: TRBJ1-6
d_gene: .
v_gene: TRBV4-2
abundance: .
CDR3aa: CASSQEFQPGWAPFPLHF
CDR3nt: TGTGCCAGCAGCCAAGAGTTTCAGCCGGGGTGGGCCCCGTTTCCCCTCCACTTT